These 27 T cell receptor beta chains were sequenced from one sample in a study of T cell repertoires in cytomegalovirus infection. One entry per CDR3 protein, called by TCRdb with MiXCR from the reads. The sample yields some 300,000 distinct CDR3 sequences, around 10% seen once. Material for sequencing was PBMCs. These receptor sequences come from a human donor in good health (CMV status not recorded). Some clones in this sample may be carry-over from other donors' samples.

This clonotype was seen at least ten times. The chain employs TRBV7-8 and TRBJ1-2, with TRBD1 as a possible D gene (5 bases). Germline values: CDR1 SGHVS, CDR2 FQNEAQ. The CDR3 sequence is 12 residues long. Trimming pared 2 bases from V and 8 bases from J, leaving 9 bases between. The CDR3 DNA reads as TGTGCCAGCAGCTTAACCGCAGGGGGCTACACCTTC. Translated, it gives CASSLTAGGYTF.

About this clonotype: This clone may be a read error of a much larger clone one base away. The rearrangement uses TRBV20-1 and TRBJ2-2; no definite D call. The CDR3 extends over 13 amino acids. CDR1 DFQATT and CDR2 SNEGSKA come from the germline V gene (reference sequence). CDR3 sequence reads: CIARARNTGELFF. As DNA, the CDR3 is TGCATTGCTAGAGCGCGGAACACCGGGGAGCTGTTTTTT.

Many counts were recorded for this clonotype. In nucleotides, the CDR3 is TGTGCCAGCAGCCTTGGGACAGGCAATCAGCCCCAGCATTTT. It is translated as CASSLGTGNQPQHF. The rearrangement links TRBV12-3 or TRBV12-4 to TRBJ1-5; 7 nucleotides agree with TRBD1. The CDR3 consists of 14 residues. V was clipped by 6 bases and J by 2 bases; unmatched bases: 4.

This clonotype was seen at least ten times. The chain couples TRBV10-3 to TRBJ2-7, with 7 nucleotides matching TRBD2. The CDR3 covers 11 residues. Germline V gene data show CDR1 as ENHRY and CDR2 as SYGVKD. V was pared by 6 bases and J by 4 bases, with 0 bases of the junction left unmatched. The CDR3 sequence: CAIRGGYEQYF. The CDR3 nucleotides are TGTGCCATCAGGGGGGGGTACGAGCAGTACTTC.

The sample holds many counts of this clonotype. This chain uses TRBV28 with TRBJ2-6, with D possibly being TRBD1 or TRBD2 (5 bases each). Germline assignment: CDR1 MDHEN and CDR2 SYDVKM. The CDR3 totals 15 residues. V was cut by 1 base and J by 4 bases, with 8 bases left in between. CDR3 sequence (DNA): TGTGCCAGCAGTTTATTGGGGACGGGGGCCAACGTCCTGACTTTC. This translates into CASSLLGTGANVLTF.

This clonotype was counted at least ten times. CDR3 protein: CASTTRGVGAFF. The CDR3 DNA follows: TGTGCCAGCACTACTCGGGGGGTAGGGGCTTTCTTT. The rearrangement uses TRBV12-3 or TRBV12-4 and TRBJ1-1; possible D gene TRBD1, 5 bases. CDR3 length equals 12 residues. The ends were cut back, 7 bases at V and 11 bases at J, with 17 bases in the middle.

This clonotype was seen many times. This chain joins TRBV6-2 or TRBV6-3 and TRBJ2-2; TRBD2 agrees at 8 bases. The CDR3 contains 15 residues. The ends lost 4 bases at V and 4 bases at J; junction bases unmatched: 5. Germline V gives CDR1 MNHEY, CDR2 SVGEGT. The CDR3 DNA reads TGTGCCAGCAGTTCATGGACTAGCAGCACCGGGGAGCTGTTTTTT. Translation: CASSSWTSSTGELFF.

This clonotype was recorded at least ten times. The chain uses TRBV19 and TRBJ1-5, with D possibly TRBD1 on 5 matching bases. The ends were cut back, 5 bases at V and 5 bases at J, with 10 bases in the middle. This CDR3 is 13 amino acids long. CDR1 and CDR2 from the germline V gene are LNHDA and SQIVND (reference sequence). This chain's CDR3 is CASSVRRDQPQHF. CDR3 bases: TGTGCCAGTAGTGTGCGCAGGGATCAGCCCCAGCATTTT.

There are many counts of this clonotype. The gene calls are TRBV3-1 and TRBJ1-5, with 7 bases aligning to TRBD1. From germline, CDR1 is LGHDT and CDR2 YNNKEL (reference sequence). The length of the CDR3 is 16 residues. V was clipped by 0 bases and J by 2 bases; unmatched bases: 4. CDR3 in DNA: TGTGCCAGCAGCCAAGACGGGGGGACAGGCAATCAGCCCCAGCATTTT. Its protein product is CASSQDGGTGNQPQHF.

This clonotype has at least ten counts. CDR3 residues: CASSYSLQFMNTEAFF. DNA for the CDR3: TGTGCCAGCAGTTACTCGTTGCAGTTCATGAACACTGAAGCTTTCTTT. V and J are TRBV6-5 and TRBJ1-1, with D unresolved. The CDR3 totals 16 residues. V lost 0 bases and J lost 0, with 11 bases in between. Germline-derived CDR1 and CDR2 are MNHEY and SVGAGI.

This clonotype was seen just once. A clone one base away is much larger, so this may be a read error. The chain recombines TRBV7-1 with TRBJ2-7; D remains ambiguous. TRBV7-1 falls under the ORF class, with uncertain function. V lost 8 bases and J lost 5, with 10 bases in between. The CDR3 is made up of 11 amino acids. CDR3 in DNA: TGTGCCAGCTTTGGGAAAGACGAGCAGTACGTC. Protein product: CASFGKDEQYV.

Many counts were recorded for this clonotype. In DNA form, the CDR3 reads TGTGCCAGCGCCCCCGGGACGGCCAATGAGCAGTTCTTC. Protein product: CASAPGTANEQFF. This sequence joins TRBV7-3 and TRBJ2-1; perhaps D is TRBD1 or TRBD2 (5 bases each). V lost 8 bases to trimming and J lost 6 bases, with 14 bases between them. CDR3 length: 13 residues. Germline V gives CDR1 SGHTA, CDR2 FQGTGA.

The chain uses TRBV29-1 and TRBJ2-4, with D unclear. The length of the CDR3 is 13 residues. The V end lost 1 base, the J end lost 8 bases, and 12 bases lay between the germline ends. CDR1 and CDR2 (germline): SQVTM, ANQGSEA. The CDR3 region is CSVEVGGTDIQYF. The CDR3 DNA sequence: TGCAGCGTTGAAGTAGGCGGCACGGACATTCAGTACTTC.

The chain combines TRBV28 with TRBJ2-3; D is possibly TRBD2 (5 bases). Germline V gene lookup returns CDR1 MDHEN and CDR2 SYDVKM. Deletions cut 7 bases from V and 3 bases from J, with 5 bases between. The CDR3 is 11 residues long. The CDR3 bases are TGTGCCAGCACGGGGACAGATACGCAGTATTTT. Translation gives CASTGTDTQYF.

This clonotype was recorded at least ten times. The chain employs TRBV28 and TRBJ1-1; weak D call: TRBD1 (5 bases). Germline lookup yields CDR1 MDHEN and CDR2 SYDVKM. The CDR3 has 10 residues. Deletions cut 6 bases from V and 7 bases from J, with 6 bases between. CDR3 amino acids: CASRQVEAFF. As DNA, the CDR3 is TGTGCCAGCAGACAGGTTGAAGCTTTCTTT.

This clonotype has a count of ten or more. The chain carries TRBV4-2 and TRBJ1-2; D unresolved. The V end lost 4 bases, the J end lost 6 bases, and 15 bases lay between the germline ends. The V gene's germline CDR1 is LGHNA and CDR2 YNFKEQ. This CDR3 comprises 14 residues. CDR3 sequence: CASSPSVETHGYTF. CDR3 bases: TGTGCCAGCAGCCCTTCAGTAGAGACACATGGCTACACCTTC.

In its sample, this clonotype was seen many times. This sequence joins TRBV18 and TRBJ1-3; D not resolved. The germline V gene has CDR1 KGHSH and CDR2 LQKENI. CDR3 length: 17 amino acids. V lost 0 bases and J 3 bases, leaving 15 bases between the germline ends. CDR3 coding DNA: TGTGCCAGCTCACCACCCCAGGAGACTATAAATGGAAACACCATATATTTT. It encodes CASSPPQETINGNTIYF.

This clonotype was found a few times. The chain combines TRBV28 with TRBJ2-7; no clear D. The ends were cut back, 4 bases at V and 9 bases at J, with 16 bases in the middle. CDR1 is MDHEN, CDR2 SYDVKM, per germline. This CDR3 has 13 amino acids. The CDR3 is CASSSADALGQYV. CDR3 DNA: TGTGCCAGCAGTTCCGCCGACGCTCTAGGGCAGTACGTC.

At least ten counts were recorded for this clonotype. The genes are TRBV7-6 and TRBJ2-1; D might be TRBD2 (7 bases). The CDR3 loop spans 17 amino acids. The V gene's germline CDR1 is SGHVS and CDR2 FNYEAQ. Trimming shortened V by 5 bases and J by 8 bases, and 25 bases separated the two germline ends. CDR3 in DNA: TGTGCCAGCAGCCATACAACTATTGGGGGGGGGCATGATGAGCAGTTCTTC. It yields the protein CASSHTTIGGGHDEQFF.

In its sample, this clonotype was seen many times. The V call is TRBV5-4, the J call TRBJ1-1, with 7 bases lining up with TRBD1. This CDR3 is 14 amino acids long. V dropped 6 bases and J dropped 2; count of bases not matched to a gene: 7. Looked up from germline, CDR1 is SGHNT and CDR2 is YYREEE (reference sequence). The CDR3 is CASILQGKNTEAFF. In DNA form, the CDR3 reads TGTGCCAGCATCCTACAGGGGAAAAACACTGAAGCTTTCTTT.

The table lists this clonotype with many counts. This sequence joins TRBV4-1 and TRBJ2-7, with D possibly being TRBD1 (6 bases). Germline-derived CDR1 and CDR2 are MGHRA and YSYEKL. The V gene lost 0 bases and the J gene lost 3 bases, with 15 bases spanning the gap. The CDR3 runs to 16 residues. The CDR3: CASSQEEGTGFYEQYV. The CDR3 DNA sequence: TGCGCCAGCAGCCAAGAAGAGGGAACAGGGTTCTACGAGCAGTACGTC.

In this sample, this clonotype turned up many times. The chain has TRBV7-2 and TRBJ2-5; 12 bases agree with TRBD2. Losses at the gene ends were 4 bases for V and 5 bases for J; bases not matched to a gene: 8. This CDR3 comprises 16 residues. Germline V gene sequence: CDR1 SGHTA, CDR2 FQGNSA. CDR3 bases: TGTGCCAGCAGCTCCTGGACTAGCGGGGCGGATGAGACCCAGTACTTC. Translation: CASSSWTSGADETQYF.

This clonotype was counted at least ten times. CDR3 protein: CSAHSGTGGLYGYTF. The CDR3 nucleotides read TGCAGTGCTCACTCCGGGACAGGGGGGCTCTATGGCTACACCTTC. This chain links TRBV20-1 with TRBJ1-2; the match to TRBD1 covers 11 bases. Trimming cost V 5 bases and J 4 bases; bases outside gene matches: 9. The germline V gene has CDR1 DFQATT and CDR2 SNEGSKA (reference sequence). The CDR3 extends over 15 amino acids.

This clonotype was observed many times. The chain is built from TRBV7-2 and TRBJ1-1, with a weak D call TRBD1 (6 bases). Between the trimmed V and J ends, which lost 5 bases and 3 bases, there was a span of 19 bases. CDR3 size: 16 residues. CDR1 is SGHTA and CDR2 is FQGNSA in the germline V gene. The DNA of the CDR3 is TGTGCCAGCAGCCCTCGGACAGATCTAACCTACACTGAAGCTTTCTTT. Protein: CASSPRTDLTYTEAFF.

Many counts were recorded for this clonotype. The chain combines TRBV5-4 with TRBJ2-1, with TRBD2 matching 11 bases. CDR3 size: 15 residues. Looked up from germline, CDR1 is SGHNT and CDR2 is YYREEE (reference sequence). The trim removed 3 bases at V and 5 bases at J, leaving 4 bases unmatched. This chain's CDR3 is CASSWGLADNNEQFF. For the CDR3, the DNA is TGTGCCAGCAGCTGGGGACTAGCGGACAACAATGAGCAGTTCTTC.

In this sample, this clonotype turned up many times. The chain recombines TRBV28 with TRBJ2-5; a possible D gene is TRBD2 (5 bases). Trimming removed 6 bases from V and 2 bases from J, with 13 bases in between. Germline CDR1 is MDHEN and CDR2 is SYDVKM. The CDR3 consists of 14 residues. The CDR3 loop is CASSRTPGQETQYF. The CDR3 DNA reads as TGTGCCAGCAGCCGTACTCCGGGACAAGAGACCCAGTACTTC. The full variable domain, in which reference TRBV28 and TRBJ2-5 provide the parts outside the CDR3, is DVKVTQSSRYLVKRTGEKVFLECVQDMDHENMFWYRQDPGLGLRLIYFSYDVKMKEKGDIPEGYSVSREKKERFSLILESASTNQTSMYLCASSRTPGQETQYFGPGTRLLVL.

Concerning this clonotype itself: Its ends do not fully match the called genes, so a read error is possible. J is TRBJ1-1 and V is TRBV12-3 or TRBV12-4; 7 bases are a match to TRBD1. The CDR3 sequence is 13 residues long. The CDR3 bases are TGTGCCAGCAAATCCAGGGGGTGGGATGAATCTTTCTTT. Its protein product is CASKSRGWDESFF.